The rows below give T cell receptor beta chains drawn from one sample of a study of blood T cell repertoires in COVID-19. TCRdb keeps only in-frame clones here, not all; method: immunoSEQ multiplex PCR. The table records 90,000 to 100,000 clones, 87% of them present only once. Sequencing was carried out using peripheral blood. The receptor set was obtained from a man in his 70s with acute or convalescent COVID-19. CDR3s include the opening cysteine and the closing phenylalanine or tryptophan. A D gene is named only where the DNA matches it firmly. For some rows the clone size is stated as once, few or many, or as a class when expanded; others skip it.

TRBJ1-4 | - | 16 | - | TRBV28 | CASTTLRKGANEKLFF | TGTGCCAGCACCACCCTAAGAAAGGGGGCTAATGAAAAACTGTTTTTT
TRBJ2-1 | - | 11 | - | TRBV7-9 | CASRLEGSQFF | TGTGCCAGCAGACTGGAGGGGTCGCAGTTCTTC
TRBJ2-5 | once | 15 | TRBD1 | TRBV7-7 | CASSKTGQAEETQYF | TGTGCTAGCTCCAAGACAGGACAGGCGGAGGAGACCCAGTACTTC
TRBJ1-6 | - | 15 | - | TRBV4-1 | CASSDFDRYNSPLHF | TGCGCCAGCAGCGATTTCGACAGGTATAATTCACCCCTCCACTTT
TRBJ2-4 | - | 14 | - | TRBV3-1/TRBV3-2 | CASSQALRGGIQYF | TGTGCCAGCAGCCAAGCTTTAAGGGGGGGCATTCAGTACTTC
TRBJ2-1 | - | 14 | TRBD2 | TRBV6-5 | CASTNLAGKNEQFF | TGTGCCAGCACGAATCTAGCGGGGAAGAATGAGCAGTTCTTC
TRBJ1-6 | - | 12 | - | TRBV10-1 | CASSDGNSPLHF | TGCGCCAGCAGTGACGGTAATTCACCCCTCCACTTT
TRBJ2-7 | - | 15 | TRBD1 | TRBV18 | CASRTNSGGSYEQYF | TGTGCCAGCCGAACAAATTCAGGGGGTTCCTACGAGCAGTACTTC
TRBJ2-7 | - | 15 | TRBD2 | TRBV20-1 | CSASSPGLVIYEQYF | TGCAGTGCTAGTTCCCCGGGACTAGTCATCTACGAGCAGTACTTC
TRBJ1-6 | - | 14 | - | TRBV9 | CASSVAAGETPLHF | TGTGCCAGCAGCGTAGCTGCGGGGGAGACACCCCTCCACTTT
TRBJ1-5 | - | 15 | - | TRBV28 | CASSWEVSSNQPQHF | TGTGCCAGCAGTTGGGAGGTCAGTAGCAATCAGCCCCAGCATTTT
TRBJ1-2 | - | 14 | TRBD1 | TRBV5-4 | CASSYGQGGYGYTF | TGTGCCAGCAGCTACGGACAGGGGGGATATGGCTACACCTTC
TRBJ2-3 | - | 17 | TRBD2 | TRBV13 | CASSLRTSGGYTDTQYF | TGTGCCAGCAGCTTAAGGACTAGCGGGGGCTACACAGATACGCAGTATTTT
TRBJ1-1 | - | 15 | - | TRBV7-2 | CASSLAENMNTEAFF | TGTGCCAGCAGCTTAGCAGAGAATATGAACACTGAAGCTTTCTTT
TRBJ1-6 | - | 20 | TRBD1 | TRBV14 | CASSQDWTGGIGSYNSPLHF | TGTGCCAGCAGCCAAGATTGGACAGGGGGCATTGGGTCCTATAATTCACCCCTCCACTTT
TRBJ1-5 | - | 14 | - | TRBV30 | CAWRIRGGNQPQHF | TGTGCCTGGAGGATAAGAGGAGGAAATCAGCCCCAGCATTTT
TRBJ1-2 | - | 15 | - | TRBV19 | CASSMAGSGREGYTF | TGTGCCAGTAGTATGGCAGGGTCCGGGCGAGAGGGCTACACCTTC
TRBJ2-5 | once | 15 | TRBD2 | TRBV9 | CASSVTSGGEETQYF | TGTGCCAGCAGCGTGACTAGCGGGGGGGAAGAGACCCAGTACTTC
TRBJ1-1 | - | 14 | TRBD1 | TRBV5-4 | CASSPGTGGIEAFF | TGTGCCAGCAGCCCAGGGACAGGGGGAATTGAAGCTTTCTTT
TRBJ1-3 | - | 16 | - | TRBV14 | CASSQGGRSSGNTIYF | TGTGCCAGCAGCCAAGGTGGCAGATCCTCTGGAAACACCATATATTTT
TRBJ1-1 | - | 15 | TRBD1 | TRBV6-6 | CASSDRDRTLGEAFF | TGTGCCAGCAGTGACCGGGACAGGACTCTCGGAGAAGCTTTCTTT
TRBJ2-3 | - | 15 | TRBD2 | TRBV2 | CASSKRGGSTDTQYF | TGTGCCAGCTCGAAACGGGGGGGGAGCACAGATACGCAGTATTTT
TRBJ1-6 | - | 15 | - | TRBV30 | CAWSRQDMEDSPLHF | TGTGCCTGGTCACGCCAGGACATGGAAGATTCACCCCTCCACTTT
TRBJ1-1 | - | 14 | TRBD1 | TRBV2 | CASSAVEDRGRAFF | TGTGCCAGCAGCGCGGTTGAAGACAGGGGGCGAGCTTTCTTT
TRBJ2-2 | - | 16 | TRBD1 | TRBV11-3 | CASSAGTGVNTGELFF | TGTGCCAGCAGCGCCGGGACAGGGGTGAACACCGGGGAGCTGTTTTTT
TRBJ1-2 | - | 15 | - | TRBV11-2 | CASSVGGGPLEGYTF | TGTGCCAGCAGCGTGGGGGGAGGGCCTCTGGAGGGCTACACCTTC
TRBJ2-5 | once | 15 | TRBD2 | TRBV2 | CASSPGGGGEETQYF | TGTGCCAGCAGTCCCGGGGGGGGAGGGGAAGAGACCCAGTACTTC
TRBJ2-5 | - | 13 | TRBD1 | TRBV10-3 | CAISGQGRETQYF | TGTGCCATCAGTGGACAGGGGAGGGAGACCCAGTACTTC
TRBJ2-7 | - | 13 | - | TRBV7-2 | CASSPIQGSRQYF | TGTGCCAGCAGCCCGATACAGGGATCACGGCAGTACTTC
TRBJ2-7 | - | 13 | - | TRBV7-2 | CASSLSILIEQYF | TGTGCCAGCAGCTTATCCATACTAATCGAGCAGTACTTC
TRBJ1-1 | - | 13 | TRBD1 | TRBV29-1 | CSVTTGPGTEAFF | TGCAGCGTCACGACAGGGCCGGGTACTGAAGCTTTCTTT
TRBJ2-1 | few | 16 | - | TRBV2 | CASSEERAPGSNEQFF | TGTGCCAGCAGTGAAGAGCGGGCCCCCGGATCCAATGAGCAGTTCTTC
TRBJ2-7 | - | 14 | - | TRBV11-3 | CASSLDQGTYEQYF | TGTGCCAGCAGCTTAGACCAGGGTACCTACGAGCAGTACTTC
TRBJ1-5 | - | 11 | - | TRBV19 | CAIDRNQPQHF | TGTGCCATTGACAGGAATCAGCCCCAGCATTTT
TRBJ2-7 | - | 15 | TRBD2 | TRBV19 | CASSIGTSGAYEQYF | TGTGCCAGTAGTATAGGGACTAGCGGGGCCTACGAGCAGTACTTC
TRBJ2-1 | - | 15 | - | TRBV10-2 | CASRRQETAYNEQFF | TGCGCCAGCCGACGTCAGGAAACGGCCTACAATGAGCAGTTCTTC
TRBJ2-7 | - | 13 | - | TRBV6-5 | CASSMTSRYEQYF | TGTGCCAGCAGTATGACTAGTAGGTACGAGCAGTACTTC
TRBJ1-6 | - | 15 | - | TRBV3-1/TRBV3-2 | CASSPQRGNNSPLHF | TGTGCCAGCAGCCCCCAACGGGGAAATAATTCACCCCTCCACTTT
TRBJ1-4 | - | 15 | - | TRBV30 | CAWSVRGQGREKLFF | TGTGCCTGGAGTGTACGCGGCCAGGGTAGAGAAAAACTGTTTTTT
TRBJ1-5 | - | 14 | TRBD1 | TRBV5-1 | CASSLEQGNQPQHF | TGCGCCAGCAGCTTGGAACAGGGGAATCAGCCCCAGCATTTT
TRBJ1-5 | - | 13 | - | TRBV7-3 | CASSFGVVQPQHF | TGTGCCAGCAGCTTCGGGGTGGTTCAGCCCCAGCATTTT
TRBJ2-5 | - | 17 | TRBD2 | TRBV28 | CASSPGTSGGARQTQYF | TGTGCCAGCAGTCCAGGGACTAGCGGGGGGGCCAGACAGACCCAGTACTTC
TRBJ1-6 | - | 17 | TRBD1 | TRBV28 | CASSPSGQGSYNSPLHF | TGTGCCAGCAGTCCTTCGGGACAGGGCTCCTATAATTCACCCCTCCACTTT
TRBJ1-1 | few | 13 | - | TRBV10-3 | CAISDLKNTEAFF | TGTGCCATCAGTGATCTAAAGAACACTGAAGCTTTCTTT
TRBJ2-1 | - | 14 | TRBD1 | TRBV25-1 | CASKQTGEFNEQFF | TGTGCCAGCAAGCAGACAGGGGAATTCAATGAGCAGTTCTTC
TRBJ1-1 | few | 16 | TRBD1 | TRBV6-2/TRBV6-3 | CASSPQDREMNTEAFF | TGTGCCAGCAGCCCGCAGGACAGGGAAATGAACACTGAAGCTTTCTTT